Below, one T cell receptor beta chain is given with its context. Its target is unknown. Extraction of roughly 1.8 micrograms of genomic DNA from cryopreserved PBMCs supplied material for TCR beta libraries. This record comes from a study of cytotoxic CD8 clonotypes in ibrutinib-treated CLL. Depth targeted 1 in 200,000 to 1 in 1 million T cells, averaging 10x coverage per clonotype. This table comes from immunoSEQ multiplex PCR, and its TCRdb copy is limited to in-frame clones, with some not included. The table lists fewer than 55,000 clones, about 57% of them singletons, with about 29% in the top ten. This CDR3 has 15 amino acids. From germline, CDR1 is MNHEY and CDR2 SVGAGI. V gave up 6 bases and J gave up 5 bases; unmatched junction bases: 10. Study-wide points: Higher circulating CD8+ T-cell counts strongly accompanied higher baseline clonality, above age-matched healthy donors. Public clonotypes, rarely seen, contracted or held steady on treatment.

This chain links TRBV6-5 with TRBJ1-1; TRBD1 agrees at 9 bases. The sequence was collected from a human donor with chronic lymphocytic leukemia. Specimen: PBMCs, collected after 24 months of ibrutinib treatment. Written as DNA, the CDR3 is TGTGCCAGCAGACCTCCGACAGGGGGTATAACTGAAGCTTTCTTT. Encoded protein: CASRPPTGGITEAFF.